This T cell receptor beta chain appears in the sequencing data of a study of blood T cell repertoires in COVID-19. Study context: Specimens from acute and convalescent COVID-19 originated in the United States, Italy and Spain. The cDNA or gDNA used as material had been derived from T cells, B-cell-depleted T cells, or PBMCs.

In the study's own analysis: Estimated nucleated cell counts came from reference gene primer amplification. Measured with immunoSEQ multiplex PCR; TCRdb has only the in-frame clones, and not every one. From that table come the V and J calls and clone size; the DNA was used to work out D and trimming. The sample holds about 73,000 clones, roughly four fifths seen once. V was trimmed by 3 bases and J by 6 bases, leaving 8 bases between them. CDR1 and CDR2 (germline): MNHEY, SMNVEV (reference sequence). The CDR3 loop spans 13 amino acids. Source material: peripheral blood. The chain couples TRBV27 to TRBJ1-4; D may be TRBD1 (5 bases). This sequence originates from a woman between 55 and 75 years old with acute or convalescent COVID-19. The CDR3 DNA follows: TGTGCCAGCAGTTTCAGGGAGGATGAAAAACTGTTTTTT. The encoded protein is CASSFREDEKLFF.